This T cell receptor beta chain emerged from a study of siplizumab effects on memory and regulatory T cells. The table came from immunoSEQ multiplex PCR; TCRdb's copy has only in-frame clones and leaves some out. The sample consists of some 62,000 clones, around four fifths of them appearing once. Germline assignment: CDR1 SGDLS and CDR2 YYNGEE. Trimming pared 2 bases from V and 2 bases from J, leaving 14 bases between. The CDR3 spans 15 residues. The TCR sequence derives from a human donor in good health. This rearrangement joins TRBV9 to TRBJ2-7; D is perhaps TRBD2 (6 bases). The sample consisted of memory CD4+ T cells sorted from blood. The CDR3 coding sequence is TGTGCCAGCAGCGTTCGGCCGGGGGATCCCTACGAGCAGTACTTC. Its protein is CASSVRPGDPYEQYF.